Sequencing of this T cell receptor beta chain was carried out in a study of T-cell memory formation after mild COVID-19. A note on this clonotype: What it binds is unknown.

In germline, CDR1 is MNHEY, CDR2 SVGAGI. The CDR3 consists of 17 residues. With V trimmed by 0 bases and J by 2 bases, 7 bases remained unmatched. Points from the study as a whole: The main location of contracting CD4+ clones was CM and EM, and that of contracting CD8+ clones was EMRA.

Amplification by 5'RACE using constant-segment primers produced TCR alpha and TCR beta cDNA libraries that carried sample barcodes and UMIs. MiXCR was run by TCRdb on the 5' RACE reads, yielding one entry per CDR3 protein. Of around 200,000 distinct CDR3 sequences listed, 16% are singletons. The gene calls are TRBV6-5 and TRBJ1-1; 9 bases fit TRBD1. Sequenced sample: PBMCs or a T cell subset sorted from them (not recorded which). The receptor comes from an adult woman who had mild COVID-19 (a few samples of this study predate the infection). Cell type and time point are not known. The CDR3 reads CASSYSLRTGVNTEAFF. The DNA for the CDR3 is TGTGCCAGCAGTTACTCGCTTCGGACAGGGGTTAACACTGAAGCTTTCTTT.